The next 11 T cell receptor beta chains were all read from a single sample in a study of blood T cell repertoires in COVID-19. Method: immunoSEQ multiplex PCR; TCRdb's copy keeps in-frame clones and lacks some. The sample holds around 300,000 clones; roughly 88% are singletons and the top ten take around 0.92%. Material for sequencing was PBMCs or T cells enriched from blood (not recorded which). These receptors came from a woman in her 30s who had recovered from COVID-19.

The V and J genes are TRBV2 and TRBJ2-1; D not certain. Germline CDR1 is SNHLY and CDR2 is FYNNEI. V lost 6 bases to trimming and J lost 5 bases, with 5 bases between them. There are 11 residues in the CDR3. The CDR3 nucleotides are TGTGCCAGCAGGGGCGACAATGAGCAGTTCTTC. Translated: CASRGDNEQFF.

This clone has a single count. The gene calls are TRBV28 and TRBJ1-5; 8 positions match TRBD1. The CDR3 loop spans 16 amino acids. Germline CDR1 reads MDHEN; CDR2 reads SYDVKM. V dropped 5 bases and J dropped 2; count of bases not matched to a gene: 8. CDR3 sequence (DNA): TGTGCCAGCAGTGAGAGTGGACAGGGTGGCAATCAGCCCCAGCATTTT. Translation: CASSESGQGGNQPQHF. Variable domain in full (rest from reference TRBV28 and TRBJ1-5): DVKVTQSSRYLVKRTGEKVFLECVQDMDHENMFWYRQDPGLGLRLIYFSYDVKMKEKGDIPEGYSVSREKKERFSLILESASTNQTSMYLCASSESGQGGNQPQHFGDGTRLSIL.

This sequence joins TRBV19 and TRBJ2-2, with 8 nucleotides matching TRBD1. The CDR3 loop spans 15 amino acids. The germline V gene encodes CDR1 LNHDA and CDR2 SQIVND (reference sequence). J gave up 5 bases and V 3 bases, and 5 bases lay outside the gene matches. The CDR3 spells CASSMGQELTGELFF. In nucleotides, the CDR3 is TGTGCCAGTAGTATGGGACAGGAATTGACCGGGGAGCTGTTTTTT.

The chain has TRBV24-1 and TRBJ1-2, with 10 bases aligning to TRBD1. The V and J ends lost 4 bases and 1 base, in that order; junction bases with no gene match: 2. The CDR3 is 15 residues long. Germline CDR1 KGHDR, CDR2 SFDVKD. CDR3: CATSETGGDNYGYTF. DNA of the CDR3: TGTGCCACCAGTGAGACAGGGGGCGATAACTATGGCTACACCTTC.

CDR3 sequence (DNA): TGTGCCAGCAGCAAAAACCCCGGACAGCTCCAAGAGACCCAGTACTTC. Translation gives CASSKNPGQLQETQYF. This rearrangement joins TRBV21-1 to TRBJ2-5; the table's D gene call, TRBD1, was not cross checked with the DNA. TRBV21-1 is designated a pseudogene. CDR3 size: 16 residues.

V usage is TRBV28 and J usage is TRBJ1-3; tentatively, D is TRBD1 (5 bases). This CDR3 has 14 residues. Germline V gene lookup returns CDR1 MDHEN and CDR2 SYDVKM. Between the trimmed V and J ends, which lost 3 bases and 2 bases, there was a span of 8 bases. This CDR3 is CASSLTEPGNTIYF. The CDR3 DNA sequence: TGTGCCAGCAGTTTGACAGAACCTGGAAACACCATATATTTT. The whole variable domain, remainder taken from reference TRBV28 and TRBJ1-3, is DVKVTQSSRYLVKRTGEKVFLECVQDMDHENMFWYRQDPGLGLRLIYFSYDVKMKEKGDIPEGYSVSREKKERFSLILESASTNQTSMYLCASSLTEPGNTIYFGEGSWLTVV.

This clone showed up just once. The rearrangement joins TRBV7-2 to TRBJ2-2; D is unclear. Looked up from germline, CDR1 is SGHTA and CDR2 is FQGNSA. This CDR3 has 14 amino acids. Trimming cost V 1 base and J 2 bases, with 5 bases left between them. This CDR3 is CASSLGRNTGELFF. DNA for the CDR3: TGTGCCAGCAGCTTAGGCAGAAACACCGGGGAGCTGTTTTTT.

The rearrangement joins TRBV7-9 to TRBJ2-5, with 10 bases identical to TRBD2. This CDR3 contains 16 residues. The V and J ends lost 4 bases and 4 bases, in that order; junction bases with no gene match: 9. CDR1 is SEHNR and CDR2 is FQNEAQ in the germline V gene (reference sequence). CDR3 sequence: CASSSGSSGSPETQYF. Here the CDR3 DNA reads TGTGCCAGCAGCTCGGGATCTAGCGGGAGTCCAGAGACCCAGTACTTC. Based on the CDR3 plus reference TRBV7-9 and TRBJ2-5, the full variable domain is DTGVSQNPRHKITKRGQNVTFRCDPISEHNRLYWYRQTLGQGPEFLTYFQNEAQLEKSRLLSDRFSAERPKGSFSTLEIQRTEQGDSAMYLCASSSGSSGSPETQYFGPGTRLLVL.

The J gene is TRBJ2-2, the V gene TRBV3-1 (or the pseudogene TRBV3-2); maybe TRBD2 (5 bases). From germline, CDR1 is LGHDT and CDR2 YNNKEL (reference sequence). Trimming cost V 1 base and J 6 bases, with 12 bases left between them. CDR3 length: 15 residues. CDR3 protein: CASSQASGEPGELFF. The CDR3 bases are TGTGCCAGCAGCCAAGCAAGCGGAGAACCCGGGGAGCTGTTTTTT.

The rearrangement links TRBV9 to TRBJ2-1; 12 positions agree with TRBD2. Germline CDR1 reads SGDLS; CDR2 reads YYNGEE. V lost 2 bases, J lost 10 bases, and 1 base stayed unmatched. The CDR3 extends over 13 amino acids. The CDR3 reads CASSVTSGREQFF. CDR3 sequence (DNA): TGTGCCAGCAGCGTCACTAGCGGGAGGGAGCAGTTCTTC.

The rearrangement links TRBV5-1 to TRBJ2-3; 10 positions match TRBD2. The trim removed 2 bases at V and 3 bases at J, leaving 3 bases unmatched. The V gene's germline CDR1 is SGHRS and CDR2 YFSETQ. This CDR3 has 15 amino acids. As DNA, the CDR3 is TGCGCCAGCAGCTTTCTAGCGGGGGTAACAGATACGCAGTATTTT. Its protein is CASSFLAGVTDTQYF.